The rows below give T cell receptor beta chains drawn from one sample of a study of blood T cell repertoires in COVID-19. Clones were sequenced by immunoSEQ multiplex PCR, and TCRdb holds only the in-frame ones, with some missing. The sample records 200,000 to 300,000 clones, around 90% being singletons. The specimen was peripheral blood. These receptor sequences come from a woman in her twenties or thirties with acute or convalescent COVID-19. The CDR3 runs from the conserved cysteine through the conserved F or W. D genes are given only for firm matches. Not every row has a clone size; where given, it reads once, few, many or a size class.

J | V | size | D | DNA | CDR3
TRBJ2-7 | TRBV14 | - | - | TGTGCCAGCAGCCAAGTCGGTCCCTACGAGCAGTACTTC | CASSQVGPYEQYF
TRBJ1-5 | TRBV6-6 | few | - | TGTGCCAGCATGCCTACAGGTTTCAGCAATCAGCCCCAGCATTTT | CASMPTGFSNQPQHF
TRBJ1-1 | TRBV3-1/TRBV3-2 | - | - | TGTGCCAGCAGCCAAGTGAACAGGTCCCCTGAAGCTTTCTTT | CASSQVNRSPEAFF
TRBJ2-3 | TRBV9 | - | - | TGTGCCAGCAGCGACACGGGAAGCACAGATACGCAGTATTTT | CASSDTGSTDTQYF
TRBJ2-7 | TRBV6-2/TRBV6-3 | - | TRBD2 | TGTGCCAGCAGCACTAGCGGGAGGTCCCCCTACGAGCAGTACTTC | CASSTSGRSPYEQYF
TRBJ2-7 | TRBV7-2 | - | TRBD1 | TGTGCCAGCAGCCTCCCGGGACAGACGTACGAGCAGTACTTC | CASSLPGQTYEQYF
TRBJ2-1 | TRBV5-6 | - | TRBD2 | TGTGCCAGCAGCTTAGCGGGAGGGCCGGTTAATGAGCAGTTCTTC | CASSLAGGPVNEQFF
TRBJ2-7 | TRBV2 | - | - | TGTGCCAGCAGGGGACTTCTTTACGAGCAGTACTTC | CASRGLLYEQYF
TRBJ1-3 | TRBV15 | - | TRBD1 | TGTGCCACCAGCAGAGATGAGACAGGGGGCAGAAACACCATATATTTT | CATSRDETGGRNTIYF
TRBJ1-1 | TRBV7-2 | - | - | TGTGCCAGCAGCCCGTCTTTTCCCGGGGTACTAGAAGCTTTCTTT | CASSPSFPGVLEAFF
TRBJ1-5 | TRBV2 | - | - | TGTGCCAGCAGGGGGGCTTGGGGTAGCAATCAGCCCCAGCATTTT | CASRGAWGSNQPQHF
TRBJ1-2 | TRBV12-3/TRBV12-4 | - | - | TGTGCCAGCAGTCTACATACGGGATACGGCTACACCTTC | CASSLHTGYGYTF
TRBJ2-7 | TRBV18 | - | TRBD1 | TGTGCCAGCTCACCTACCATTTTGCAAGACAGGGGGACCTACGAGCAGTACTTC | CASSPTILQDRGTYEQYF
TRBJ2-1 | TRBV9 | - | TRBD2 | TGTGCCAGCAGCGTAGGGTCAGCGGGGAATGAGCAGTTCTTC | CASSVGSAGNEQFF
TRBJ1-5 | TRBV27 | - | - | TGTGCCAGCAGTTTAGAGGCAGGGTATAGCAATCAGCCCCAGCATTTT | CASSLEAGYSNQPQHF
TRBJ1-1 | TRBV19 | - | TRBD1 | TGTGCCAGTAGTAAAGGACAGGGCACTGAAGCTTTCTTT | CASSKGQGTEAFF
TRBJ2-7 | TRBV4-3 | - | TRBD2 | TGCGCCAGCAGCCAACTAGCGGGGTCCTACGAGCAGTACTTC | CASSQLAGSYEQYF